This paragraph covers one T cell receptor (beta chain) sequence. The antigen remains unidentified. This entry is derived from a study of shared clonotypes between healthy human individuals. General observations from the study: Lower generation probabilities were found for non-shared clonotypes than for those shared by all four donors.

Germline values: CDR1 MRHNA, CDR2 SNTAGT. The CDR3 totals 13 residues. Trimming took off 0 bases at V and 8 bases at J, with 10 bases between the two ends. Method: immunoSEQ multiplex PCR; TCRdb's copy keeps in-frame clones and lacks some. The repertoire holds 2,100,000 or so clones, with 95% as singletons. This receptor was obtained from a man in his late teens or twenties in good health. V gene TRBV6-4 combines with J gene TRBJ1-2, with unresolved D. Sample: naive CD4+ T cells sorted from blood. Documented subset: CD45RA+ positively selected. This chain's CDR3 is CASSDSGGGGYTF. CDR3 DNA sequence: TGTGCCAGCAGTGACTCAGGTGGCGGGGGCTACACCTTC.